This TCR beta chain was recovered during a study of cytomegalovirus exposure and HLA in healthy donors. Across the whole study: The approximately 110 validation repertoires used the same platform as the 500 to 700 first-cohort repertoires, a later analysis reported.

In regard to this clone: Its antigen is still unknown.

The junction had 7 bases not matched to a gene; V was cut back by 8 bases and J by 0 bases. Germline CDR1 and CDR2: ENHRY and SYGVKD. CDR3 length: 16 amino acids. Overall study results and limits: The study found most TCR sequences rare, yet found some public TCRs in many donors. The study flagged approximately 180 TCR beta chains as cytomegalovirus-associated.

Assay: immunoSEQ multiplex PCR; the TCRdb copy retains only in-frame clones and omits some. The sample carries 150,000 to 200,000 clones, 85% to 90% recorded once. From the 120-subject validation cohort, which was separate from the roughly 670-subject first cohort, the donors were drawn. This TCR derives from a woman in her twenties or thirties in good health and CMV-seronegative. Sequenced: PBMCs. The rearrangement uses TRBV10-3 and TRBJ2-1; 10 bases line up with TRBD2. DNA for the CDR3: TGTGCCATCGTAATCGCTAGCGGGAGCTCCTACAATGAGCAGTTCTTC. It translates to CAIVIASGSSYNEQFF.